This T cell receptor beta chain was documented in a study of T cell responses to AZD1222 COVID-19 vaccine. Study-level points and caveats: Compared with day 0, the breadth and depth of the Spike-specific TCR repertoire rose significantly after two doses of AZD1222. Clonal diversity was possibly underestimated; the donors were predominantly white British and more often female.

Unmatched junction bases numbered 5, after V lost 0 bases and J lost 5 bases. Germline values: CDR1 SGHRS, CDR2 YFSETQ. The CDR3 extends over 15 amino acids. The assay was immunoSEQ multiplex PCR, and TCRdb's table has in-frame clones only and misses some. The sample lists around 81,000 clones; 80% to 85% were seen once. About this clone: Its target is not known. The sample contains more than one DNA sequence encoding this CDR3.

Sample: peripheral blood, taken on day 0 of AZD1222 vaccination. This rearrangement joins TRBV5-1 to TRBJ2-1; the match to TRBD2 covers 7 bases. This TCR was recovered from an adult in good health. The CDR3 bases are TGCGCCAGCAGCTTGGGAGCGGGGAGAAACAATGAGCAGTTCTTC. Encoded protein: CASSLGAGRNNEQFF.